The sequence of this T cell receptor (beta chain) was determined in a study of blood T cell repertoires in COVID-19. About the research overall: T cells, B-cell-depleted T cells, or PBMCs provided the cDNA or gDNA that served as material.

Self-reported history from a screening survey and questionnaire set each donor's cohort. In this sample, this clone turned up a few times. How the authors handled the data: For nucleated cells, counts were estimated from reference gene primer amplification. The assay was immunoSEQ multiplex PCR, and TCRdb's table has in-frame clones only and misses some. Clonal size and the V and J genes are those of that table, whereas D and trimming came from the DNA. The data hold some 300,000 clones, with around 91% observed a single time. The CDR3 length is 12 residues. The ends were cut back, 2 bases at V and 9 bases at J, with 5 bases in the middle.

The sample taken for sequencing was PBMCs or T cells enriched from blood (not recorded which). The receptor's source is a woman under 30 with acute COVID-19. The rearrangement uses TRBV12-3 or TRBV12-4 and TRBJ1-6, with D unclear. CDR3 coding DNA: TGTGCCAGCAGTTTAATGAGTTCACCCCTCCACTTT. Translating it yields CASSLMSSPLHF.